This T cell receptor beta chain was recovered during a study of blood T cell repertoires in COVID-19. The wider study: T cells, B-cell-depleted T cells, or PBMCs supplied cDNA or gDNA.

This CDR3 spans 17 amino acids. V lost 5 bases and J lost 5; bases outside the gene matches: 17. Germline-derived CDR1 and CDR2 are SGHRS and YFSETQ. Assay used: immunoSEQ multiplex PCR; TCRdb lists only in-frame clones, some missing. This sample has more than 400,000 clones; approximately 85% occur once, and the top ten carry approximately 3.2%. Input material: peripheral blood. This clonotype was obtained from a human donor in a cohort sampled during active COVID-19. This rearrangement joins TRBV5-1 to TRBJ2-5; 8 nucleotides line up with TRBD1. CDR3 nucleotides: TGCGCCAGCAGAAGGGGGGCCGGTACAGGGGGTCGGGAGACCCAGTACTTC. Translating gives CASRRGAGTGGRETQYF.